The 2 T cell receptor beta chains reported below all come from one sample, sequenced in a study of blood T cell repertoires in COVID-19 (dated by TCRdb to about 2020). To prepare the library, the immunoSEQ multiplex PCR assay was applied. TCRdb re-hosts the immuneACCESS table, in-frame sequences only. Its copies lack some clones; in the studies checked, an unresolved V gene accounts for under half of them, and the cause for the rest is not known. For this sample there are some 85,000 clones; 75% to 80% appear just once. The ten most abundant clones make up 6.3% of the sample. Material for sequencing was peripheral blood. The receptors originated from a man aged 70 or older with COVID-19, enrolled during active disease.

In its sample, this clone was seen once. The chain is built from TRBV5-1 and TRBJ2-2, with D perhaps matching TRBD2 (5 bases). The CDR3 contains 14 residues. With 4 bases removed from V and 7 bases from J, the gap between germline ends came to 14 bases. Germline assignment: CDR1 SGHRS and CDR2 YFSETQ. The CDR3 reads CASSPGLAGGELFF. For the CDR3, the DNA is TGCGCCAGCAGCCCCGGACTGGCGGGCGGGGAGCTGTTTTTT.

This clone was detected only once. The CDR3 region has the DNA TGTGCCAGCAGTAACCGGGACAGCCTCTCCTACGAGCAGTACTTC. Translating gives CASSNRDSLSYEQYF. J is TRBJ2-7 and V is TRBV7-9; 7 nucleotides line up with TRBD1. The V gene's germline CDR1 is SEHNR and CDR2 FQNEAQ (reference sequence). Trimming removed 6 bases from V and 0 bases from J; junction bases left unmatched: 8. The CDR3 extends over 15 amino acids.